These 13 T cell receptor beta chains were sequenced from one sample in a study of shared clonotypes between healthy human individuals (dated by TCRdb to the early 2020s). Libraries came from the immunoSEQ multiplex PCR assay. TCRdb re-hosts the immuneACCESS table, in-frame sequences only. Its copies lack some clones; in the studies checked, an unresolved V gene accounts for under half of them, and the cause for the rest is not known. In all, the sample holds about 500,000 clones, and 75% to 80% of those were seen once. The leading ten clones occupy about 12% of the sample. Sequencing was done on a sample of PBMCs. The receptor set was obtained from a woman aged 40 to 55 in good health. Some clones in this sample may be carry-over from other donors' samples.

The gene calls are TRBV30 and TRBJ2-2, with D possibly being TRBD1 or TRBD2 (6 bases each). Trimming left V 4 bases short and J 3 bases short, with 18 bases between. This CDR3 is built from 16 residues. The germline gives CDR1 GTSNPN, CDR2 SVGIG (reference sequence). CDR3 nucleotide sequence: TGTGCCTGGATGAGGTGGAGGGGGTTGGACACCGGGGAGCTGTTTTTT. Protein: CAWMRWRGLDTGELFF. Complete variable domain (other parts from reference TRBV30 and TRBJ2-2): SQTIHQWPATLVQPVGSPLSLECTVEGTSNPNLYWYRQAAGRGLQLLFYSVGIGQISSEVPQNLSASRPQDRQFILSSKKLLLSDSGFYLCAWMRWRGLDTGELFFGEGSRLTVL.

This clone was seen a few times. This chain uses TRBV2 with TRBJ2-1, with D perhaps TRBD2 (6 bases). Trimming took off 0 bases at V and 7 bases at J, with 10 bases between the two ends. The CDR3 covers 14 residues. The V gene's germline CDR1 is SNHLY and CDR2 FYNNEI. CDR3 in amino acids: CASSEAGLPNEQFF. The CDR3 nucleotides read TGTGCCAGCAGTGAAGCGGGACTTCCTAATGAGCAGTTCTTC.

CDR3 nucleotide sequence: TGTGCCAGCAGCTGGGGACAGGACATAGCCAAAAACATTCAGTACTTC. Its translation: CASSWGQDIAKNIQYF. The chain is built from TRBV5-6 and TRBJ2-4; 8 bases fit TRBD1. Germline V gives CDR1 SGHDT, CDR2 YYEEEE. V was pared by 3 bases and J by 0 bases, with 5 bases of the junction left unmatched. The CDR3 contains 16 residues.

In the case of this clone: A much larger clone sits a single nucleotide away, making a read error possible. This chain links TRBV9 with TRBJ1-5; D might be TRBD1 (6 bases). The CDR3 consists of 13 residues. Trimming cost V 4 bases and J 4 bases, with 9 bases left between them. Per the germline V gene, CDR1 is SGDLS and CDR2 is YYNGEE. CDR3 DNA sequence: TGTGCCAGCAGCCGGGACATAAATCAGCCCCAGCATTTT. As protein: CASSRDINQPQHF.

As concerns this clone: The likely explanation is a read error, given a far larger clone one base away. The V gene is TRBV30, the J gene TRBJ2-5; D not resolved. The DNA end lines up better with TRBJ2-7; the J call may be wrong. Germline CDR1 GTSNPN, CDR2 SVGIG (reference sequence). The CDR3 totals 12 residues. CDR3 nucleotide sequence: TGTGCCTGGTCGCAGGACCACTACGAGCAGTACTTC. It translates to CAWSQDHYEQYF.

The V gene is TRBV30, the J gene TRBJ1-1; D might be TRBD1 (6 bases). From germline, CDR1 is GTSNPN and CDR2 SVGIG (reference sequence). The CDR3 has 13 amino acids. With 1 base removed from V and 4 bases from J, the gap between germline ends came to 10 bases. CDR3 region: CAWSGQGRTEAFF. The CDR3 bases are TGTGCCTGGAGTGGTCAGGGGCGCACTGAAGCTTTCTTT. Looking up the rest from reference TRBV30 and TRBJ1-1 gives the full variable domain: SQTIHQWPATLVQPVGSPLSLECTVEGTSNPNLYWYRQAAGRGLQLLFYSVGIGQISSEVPQNLSASRPQDRQFILSSKKLLLSDSGFYLCAWSGQGRTEAFFGQGTRLTVV.

Here the CDR3 reads CASSLSSGASSYNEQFF. The CDR3 DNA follows: TGTGCCAGCAGCTTAAGTAGCGGGGCAAGCTCCTACAATGAGCAGTTCTTC. This rearrangement joins TRBV7-9 to TRBJ2-1; 8 bases are shared with TRBD2. This CDR3 has 17 amino acids. Trimming took 2 bases from V and 0 from J; bases not matched to a gene: 6. Germline V CDR1 and CDR2: SEHNR, FQNEAQ (reference sequence).

The rearrangement links TRBV5-1 to TRBJ2-7; TRBD1 or TRBD2 may be the D gene (5 bases each). Germline-derived CDR1 and CDR2 are SGHRS and YFSETQ. This CDR3 has 14 residues. V was trimmed by 4 bases and J by 3 bases, leaving 14 bases between them. Written as DNA, the CDR3 is TGCGCCAGCAGCGACCGGGGCCTGCTCTACGAGCAGTACTTC. It specifies CASSDRGLLYEQYF.

The V call is TRBV4-1, the J call TRBJ2-3, with D unclear. V was cut by 3 bases and J by 3 bases, with 4 bases left in between. Germline values: CDR1 MGHRA, CDR2 YSYEKL. This CDR3 contains 12 residues. CDR3 loop: CASSQRTDTQYF. For the CDR3, the DNA is TGCGCCAGCAGCCAGAGAACAGATACGCAGTATTTT.

Worth noting for this clone: The sample carries other DNA sequences with the same CDR3. The chain employs TRBV7-2 and TRBJ2-7; no definite D call. Germline CDR1 and CDR2: SGHTA and FQGNSA. This CDR3 spans 11 amino acids. V dropped 4 bases and J dropped 4 bases, with 5 bases sitting between them. This CDR3 reads CASSSNYEQYF. CDR3 sequence (DNA): TGTGCCAGCAGCTCAAATTACGAGCAGTACTTC.

The chain links TRBV2 to TRBJ1-2; D not resolved. Trimming shortened V by 4 bases and J by 4 bases, and 16 bases separated the two germline ends. The CDR3 covers 15 residues. CDR1 is SNHLY, CDR2 FYNNEI, per germline. CDR3 in amino acids: CASSGEGRGIYGYTF. CDR3 coding DNA: TGTGCCAGCAGTGGGGAAGGGCGGGGTATCTATGGCTACACCTTC.

The genes are TRBV5-4 and TRBJ1-2, with D tentatively TRBD1 (5 bases). V lost 0 bases and J 0 bases, leaving 6 bases between the germline ends. Germline CDR1 and CDR2: SGHNT and YYREEE (reference sequence). The CDR3 length is 14 residues. CDR3 sequence: CASSLAGANYGYTF. The DNA for the CDR3 is TGTGCCAGCAGCTTGGCGGGGGCTAACTATGGCTACACCTTC.

The rearrangement uses TRBV5-1 and TRBJ1-2; D is perhaps TRBD1 (6 bases). The germline V gene has CDR1 SGHRS and CDR2 YFSETQ. The CDR3 is 14 amino acids. V was cut by 0 bases and J by 4 bases, with 10 bases left in between. The CDR3 is CASSLEGGTYGYTF. The CDR3 DNA reads as TGCGCCAGCAGCTTGGAAGGGGGTACCTATGGCTACACCTTC. Together with reference TRBV5-1 and TRBJ1-2, the CDR3 gives the full variable domain: KAGVTQTPRYLIKTRGQQVTLSCSPISGHRSVSWYQQTPGQGLQFLFEYFSETQRNKGNFPGRFSGRQFSNSRSEMNVSTLELGDSALYLCASSLEGGTYGYTFGSGTRLTVV.